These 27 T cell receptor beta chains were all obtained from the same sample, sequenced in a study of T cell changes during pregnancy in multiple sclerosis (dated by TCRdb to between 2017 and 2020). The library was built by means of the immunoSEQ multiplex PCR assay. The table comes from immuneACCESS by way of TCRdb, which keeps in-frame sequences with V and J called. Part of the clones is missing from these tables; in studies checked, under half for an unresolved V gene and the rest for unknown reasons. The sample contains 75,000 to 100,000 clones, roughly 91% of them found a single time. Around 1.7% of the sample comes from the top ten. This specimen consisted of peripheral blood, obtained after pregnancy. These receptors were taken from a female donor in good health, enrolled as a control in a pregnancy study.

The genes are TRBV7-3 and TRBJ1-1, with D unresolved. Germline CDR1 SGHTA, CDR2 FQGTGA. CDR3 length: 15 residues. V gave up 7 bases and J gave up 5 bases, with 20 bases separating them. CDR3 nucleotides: TGTGCCAGCACCCATCCTTCGGGTCGGTTGACTGAAGCTTTCTTT. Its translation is CASTHPSGRLTEAFF.

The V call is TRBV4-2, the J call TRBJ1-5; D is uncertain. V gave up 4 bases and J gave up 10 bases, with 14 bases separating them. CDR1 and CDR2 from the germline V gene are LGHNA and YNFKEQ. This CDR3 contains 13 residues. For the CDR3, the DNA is TGTGCCAGCAGCCCCGATAGGGAGTTTCCCCAGCATTTT. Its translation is CASSPDREFPQHF.

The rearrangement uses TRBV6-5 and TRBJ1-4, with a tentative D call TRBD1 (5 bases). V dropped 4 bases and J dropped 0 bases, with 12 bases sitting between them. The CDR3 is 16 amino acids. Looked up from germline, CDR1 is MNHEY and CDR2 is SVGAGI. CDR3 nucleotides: TGTGCCAGCAGTTTCCGACAGAGTACAACTAATGAAAAACTGTTTTTT. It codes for CASSFRQSTTNEKLFF.

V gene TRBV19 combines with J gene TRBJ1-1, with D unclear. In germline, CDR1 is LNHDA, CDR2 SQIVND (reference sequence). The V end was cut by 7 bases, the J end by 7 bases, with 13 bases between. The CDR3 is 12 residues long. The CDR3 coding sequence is TGTGCCAGTAACCCGGGTAATGGTGAAGCTTTCTTT. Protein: CASNPGNGEAFF.

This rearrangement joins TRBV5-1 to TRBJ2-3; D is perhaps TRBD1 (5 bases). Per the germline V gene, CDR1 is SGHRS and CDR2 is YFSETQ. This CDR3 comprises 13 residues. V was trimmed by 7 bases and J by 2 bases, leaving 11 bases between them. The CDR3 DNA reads TGCGCCAGCCGAAAGGACATCACAGATACGCAGTATTTT. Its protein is CASRKDITDTQYF.

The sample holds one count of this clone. This CDR3 reads CATQAGGSTDTQYF. CDR3 DNA sequence: TGTGCCACCCAAGCGGGGGGGAGCACAGATACGCAGTATTTT. This chain links TRBV10-3 with TRBJ2-3, with 10 positions matching TRBD2. The CDR3 runs 14 residues. The V gene end was trimmed by 10 bases and the J gene end by 0 bases; junction bases not matched to a gene: 4. Per the germline V gene, CDR1 is ENHRY and CDR2 is SYGVKD.

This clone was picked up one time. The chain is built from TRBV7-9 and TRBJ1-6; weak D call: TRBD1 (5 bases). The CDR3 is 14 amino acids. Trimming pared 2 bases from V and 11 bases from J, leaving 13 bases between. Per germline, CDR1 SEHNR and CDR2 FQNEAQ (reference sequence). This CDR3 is CASSLSQGETPLHF. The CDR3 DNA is TGTGCCAGCAGCTTATCCCAGGGTGAGACACCCCTCCACTTT.

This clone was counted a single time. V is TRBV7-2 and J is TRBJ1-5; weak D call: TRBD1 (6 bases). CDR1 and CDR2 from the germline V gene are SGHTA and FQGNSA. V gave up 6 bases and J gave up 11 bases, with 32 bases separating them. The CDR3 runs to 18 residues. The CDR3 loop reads CASSLVYQGTFPIGTQHF. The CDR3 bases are TGTGCCAGCAGTCTTGTTTATCAGGGGACCTTCCCCATCGGGACCCAGCATTTT. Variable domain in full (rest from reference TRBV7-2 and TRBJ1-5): GAGVSQSPSNKVTEKGKDVELRCDPISGHTALYWYRQSLGQGLEFLIYFQGNSAPDKSGLPSDRFSAERTGGSVSTLTIQRTQQEDSAVYLCASSLVYQGTFPIGTQHFGDGTRLSIL.

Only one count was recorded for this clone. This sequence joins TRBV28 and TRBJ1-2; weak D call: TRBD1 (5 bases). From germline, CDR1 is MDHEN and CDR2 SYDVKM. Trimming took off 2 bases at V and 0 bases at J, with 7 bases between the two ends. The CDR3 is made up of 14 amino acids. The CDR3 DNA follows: TGTGCCAGCAGTTTAGGGGGGGCTAACTATGGCTACACCTTC. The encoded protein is CASSLGGANYGYTF.

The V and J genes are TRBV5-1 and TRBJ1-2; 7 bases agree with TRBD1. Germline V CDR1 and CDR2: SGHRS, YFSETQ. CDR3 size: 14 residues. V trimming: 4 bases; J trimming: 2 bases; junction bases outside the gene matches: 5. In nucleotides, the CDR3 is TGCGCCAGCAGCCCTCAGGGGGTGAACTATGGCTACACCTTC. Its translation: CASSPQGVNYGYTF.

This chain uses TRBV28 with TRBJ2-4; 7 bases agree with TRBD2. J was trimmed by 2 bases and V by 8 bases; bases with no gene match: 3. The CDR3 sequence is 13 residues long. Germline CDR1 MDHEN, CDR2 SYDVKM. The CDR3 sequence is CASSGGSKNIQYF. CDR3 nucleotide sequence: TGTGCCAGCTCGGGGGGATCCAAAAACATTCAGTACTTC.

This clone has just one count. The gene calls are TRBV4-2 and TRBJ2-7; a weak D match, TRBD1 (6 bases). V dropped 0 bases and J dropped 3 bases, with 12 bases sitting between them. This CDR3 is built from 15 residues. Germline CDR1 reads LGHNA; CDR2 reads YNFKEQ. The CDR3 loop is CASSQEDRGYYEQYF. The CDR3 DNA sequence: TGTGCCAGCAGCCAAGAGGACAGAGGCTACTACGAGCAGTACTTC.

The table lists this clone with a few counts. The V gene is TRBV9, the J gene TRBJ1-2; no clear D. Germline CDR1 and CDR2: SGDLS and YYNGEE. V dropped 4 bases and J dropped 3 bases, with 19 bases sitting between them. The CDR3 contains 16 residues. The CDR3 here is CASSFNRELDDYGYTF. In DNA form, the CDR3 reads TGTGCCAGCAGCTTTAATAGGGAGCTAGATGACTATGGCTACACCTTC.

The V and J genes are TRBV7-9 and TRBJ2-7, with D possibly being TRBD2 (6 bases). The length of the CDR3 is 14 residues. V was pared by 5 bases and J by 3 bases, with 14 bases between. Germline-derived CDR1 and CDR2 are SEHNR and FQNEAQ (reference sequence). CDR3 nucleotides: TGTGCCAGCAGCGCCCCCGGGACTCGCTACGAGCAGTACTTC. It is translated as CASSAPGTRYEQYF.

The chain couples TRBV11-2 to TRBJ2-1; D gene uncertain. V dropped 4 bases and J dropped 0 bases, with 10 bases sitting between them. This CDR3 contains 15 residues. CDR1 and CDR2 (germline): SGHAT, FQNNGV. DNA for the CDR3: TGTGCCAGCAGCTCCGGGTCTGGCTCCTACAATGAGCAGTTCTTC. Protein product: CASSSGSGSYNEQFF. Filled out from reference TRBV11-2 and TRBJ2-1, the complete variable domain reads EAGVAQSPRYKIIEKRQSVAFWCNPISGHATLYWYQQILGQGPKLLIQFQNNGVVDDSQLPKDRFSAERLKGVDSTLKIQPAKLEDSAVYLCASSSGSGSYNEQFFGPGTRLTVL.

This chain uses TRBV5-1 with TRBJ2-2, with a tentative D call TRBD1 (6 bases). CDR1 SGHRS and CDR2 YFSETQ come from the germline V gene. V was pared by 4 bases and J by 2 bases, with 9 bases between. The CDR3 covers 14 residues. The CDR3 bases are TGCGCCAGCAGCGGGACACCCAACACCGGGGAGCTGTTTTTT. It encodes CASSGTPNTGELFF.

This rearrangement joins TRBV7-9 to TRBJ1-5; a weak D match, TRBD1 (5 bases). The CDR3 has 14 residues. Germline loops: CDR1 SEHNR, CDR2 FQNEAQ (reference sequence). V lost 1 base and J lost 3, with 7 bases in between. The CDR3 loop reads CASSLGQPNQPQHF. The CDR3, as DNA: TGTGCCAGCAGCTTAGGACAGCCCAATCAGCCCCAGCATTTT.

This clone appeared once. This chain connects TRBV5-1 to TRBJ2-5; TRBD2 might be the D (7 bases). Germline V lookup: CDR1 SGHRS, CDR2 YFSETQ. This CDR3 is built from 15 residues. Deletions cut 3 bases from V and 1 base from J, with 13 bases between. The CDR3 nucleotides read TGCGCCAGCAGCTCGAGGGGGGGTCTCCAAGAGACCCAGTACTTC. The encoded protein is CASSSRGGLQETQYF.

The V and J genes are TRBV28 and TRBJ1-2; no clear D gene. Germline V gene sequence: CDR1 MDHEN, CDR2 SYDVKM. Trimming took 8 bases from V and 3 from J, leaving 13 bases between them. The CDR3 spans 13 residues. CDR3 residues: CASLNEAYYGYTF. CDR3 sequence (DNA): TGTGCCAGCCTCAACGAGGCGTACTATGGCTACACCTTC.

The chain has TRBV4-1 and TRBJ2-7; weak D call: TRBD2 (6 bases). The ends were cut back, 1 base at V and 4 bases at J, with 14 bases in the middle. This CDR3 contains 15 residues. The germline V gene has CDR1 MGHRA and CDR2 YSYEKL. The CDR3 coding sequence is TGCGCCAGCAGCCAAGGCGGGTCGGCGGGGTACGAGCAGTACTTC. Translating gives CASSQGGSAGYEQYF.

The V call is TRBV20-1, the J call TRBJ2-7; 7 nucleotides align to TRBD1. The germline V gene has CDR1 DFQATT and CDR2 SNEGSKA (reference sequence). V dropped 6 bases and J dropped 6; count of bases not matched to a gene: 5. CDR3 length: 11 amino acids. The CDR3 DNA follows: TGCAGTGCCACAGGGGTGGGCGAGCAGTACTTC. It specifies CSATGVGEQYF.

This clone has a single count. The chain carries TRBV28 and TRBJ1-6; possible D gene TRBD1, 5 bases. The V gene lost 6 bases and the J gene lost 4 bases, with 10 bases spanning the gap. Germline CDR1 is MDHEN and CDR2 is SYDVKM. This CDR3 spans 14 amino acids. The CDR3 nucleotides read TGTGCCAGCAGAACCGGGGGTTATAATTCACCCCTCCACTTT. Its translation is CASRTGGYNSPLHF.

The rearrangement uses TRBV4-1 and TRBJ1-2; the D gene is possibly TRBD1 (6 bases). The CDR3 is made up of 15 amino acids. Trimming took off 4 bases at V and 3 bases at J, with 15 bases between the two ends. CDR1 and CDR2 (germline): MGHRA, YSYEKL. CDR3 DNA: TGCGCCAGCAGCCTTTACAGGGCGTCTGACTATGGCTACACCTTC. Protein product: CASSLYRASDYGYTF.

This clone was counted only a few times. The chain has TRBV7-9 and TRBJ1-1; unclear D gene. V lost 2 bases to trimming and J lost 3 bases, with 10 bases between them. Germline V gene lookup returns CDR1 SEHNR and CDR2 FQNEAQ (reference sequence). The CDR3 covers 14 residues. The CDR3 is CASSLLRVDTEAFF. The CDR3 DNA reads TGTGCCAGCAGCTTATTGCGCGTCGACACTGAAGCTTTCTTT. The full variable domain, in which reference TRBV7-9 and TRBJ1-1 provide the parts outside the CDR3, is DTGVSQNPRHKITKRGQNVTFRCDPISEHNRLYWYRQTLGQGPEFLTYFQNEAQLEKSRLLSDRFSAERPKGSFSTLEIQRTEQGDSAMYLCASSLLRVDTEAFFGQGTRLTVV.

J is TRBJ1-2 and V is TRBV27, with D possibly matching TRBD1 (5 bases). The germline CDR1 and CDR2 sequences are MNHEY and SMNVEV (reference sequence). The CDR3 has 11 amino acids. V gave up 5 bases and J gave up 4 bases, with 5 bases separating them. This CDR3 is CASSDSYGYTF. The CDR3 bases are TGTGCCAGCAGTGACAGCTATGGCTACACCTTC.

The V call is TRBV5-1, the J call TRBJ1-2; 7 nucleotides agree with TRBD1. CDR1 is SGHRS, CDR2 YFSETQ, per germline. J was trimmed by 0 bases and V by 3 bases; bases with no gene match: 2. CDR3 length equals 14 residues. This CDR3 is CASSWGQTNYGYTF. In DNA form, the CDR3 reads TGCGCCAGCAGCTGGGGACAGACTAACTATGGCTACACCTTC.

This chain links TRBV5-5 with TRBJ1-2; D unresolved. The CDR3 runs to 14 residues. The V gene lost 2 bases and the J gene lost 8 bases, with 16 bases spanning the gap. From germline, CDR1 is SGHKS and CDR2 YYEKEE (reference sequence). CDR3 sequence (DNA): TGTGCCAGCAGCTTAGATACAGCTCGGTGGGGCTACACCTTC. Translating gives CASSLDTARWGYTF.